This T cell receptor (beta chain) was found in a study of long-term antiretroviral therapy in people with HIV. With regard to this clone: The antigen remains undetermined.

The CDR3 contains 18 residues. Germline-derived CDR1 and CDR2 are LNHDA and SQIVND (reference sequence). Unmatched junction bases numbered 14, after V lost 5 bases and J lost 1 base. Study outcomes and limitations: Among HIV repertoires, CDR3 length ranges were narrower than those of controls.

Sequencing relied on immunoSEQ assay v3.0, run at survey level. Assay used: immunoSEQ multiplex PCR; TCRdb lists only in-frame clones, some missing. The table has about 28,000 clones, just under 90% seen once. The chain carries TRBV19 and TRBJ2-7, with 10 bases identical to TRBD2. The sequencing here drew on unsorted PBMCs, taken 3.2 years before starting antiretroviral therapy. The source is a man aged 50-60 years with HIV. The CDR3 DNA reads TGTGCCAGTAGTCCGCTGACTAGCGGGCTTTTCGCTTCCTACGAGCAGTACTTC. It codes for CASSPLTSGLFASYEQYF.